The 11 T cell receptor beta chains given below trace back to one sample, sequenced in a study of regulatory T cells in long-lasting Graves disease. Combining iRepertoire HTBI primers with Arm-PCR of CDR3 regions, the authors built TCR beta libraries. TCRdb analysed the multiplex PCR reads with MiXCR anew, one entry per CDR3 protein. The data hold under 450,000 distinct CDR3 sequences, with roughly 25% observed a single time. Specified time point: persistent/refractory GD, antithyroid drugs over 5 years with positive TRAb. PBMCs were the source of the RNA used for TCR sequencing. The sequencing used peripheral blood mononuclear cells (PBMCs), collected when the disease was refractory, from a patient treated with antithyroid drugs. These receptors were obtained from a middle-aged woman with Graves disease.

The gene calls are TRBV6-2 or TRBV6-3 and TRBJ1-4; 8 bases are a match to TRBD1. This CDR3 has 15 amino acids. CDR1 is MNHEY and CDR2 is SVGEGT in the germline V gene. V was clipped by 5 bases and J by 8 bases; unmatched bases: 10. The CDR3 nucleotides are TGTGCCAGCAGTCTCAATGGACAGGGAAGCGAAAAACTGTTTTTT. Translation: CASSLNGQGSEKLFF.

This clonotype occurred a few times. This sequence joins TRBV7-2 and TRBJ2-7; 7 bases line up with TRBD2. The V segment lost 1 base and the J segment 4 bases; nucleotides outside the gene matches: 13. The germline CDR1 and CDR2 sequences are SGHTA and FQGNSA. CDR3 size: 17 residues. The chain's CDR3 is CASSLGRDWRERYEQYF. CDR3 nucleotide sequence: TGTGCCAGCAGCTTAGGGAGGGATTGGCGGGAGCGGTACGAGCAGTACTTC. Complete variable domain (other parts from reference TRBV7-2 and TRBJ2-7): GAGVSQSPSNKVTEKGKDVELRCDPISGHTALYWYRQSLGQGLEFLIYFQGNSAPDKSGLPSDRFSAERTGGSVSTLTIQRTQQEDSAVYLCASSLGRDWRERYEQYFGPGTRLTVT.

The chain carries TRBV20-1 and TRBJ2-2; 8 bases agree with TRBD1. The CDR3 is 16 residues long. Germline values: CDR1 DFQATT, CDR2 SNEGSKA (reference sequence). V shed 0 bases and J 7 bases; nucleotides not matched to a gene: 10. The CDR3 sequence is CSARDIFRTGIGELFF. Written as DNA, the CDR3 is TGCAGTGCTAGAGATATTTTCAGGACAGGGATCGGGGAGCTGTTTTTT.

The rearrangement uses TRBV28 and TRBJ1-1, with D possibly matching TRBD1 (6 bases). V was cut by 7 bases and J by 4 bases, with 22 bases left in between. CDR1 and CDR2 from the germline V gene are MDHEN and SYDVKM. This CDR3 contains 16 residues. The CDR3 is CASIPPPPGDRTEAFF. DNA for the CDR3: TGTGCCAGCATCCCCCCCCCTCCAGGGGATCGCACTGAAGCTTTCTTT.

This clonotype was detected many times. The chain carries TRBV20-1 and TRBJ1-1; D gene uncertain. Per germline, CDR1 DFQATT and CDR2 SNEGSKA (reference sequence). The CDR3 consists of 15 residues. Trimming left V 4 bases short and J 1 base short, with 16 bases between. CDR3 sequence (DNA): TGCAGTGCTACCTCTCCGACCACTTCGAACACTGAAGCTTTCTTT. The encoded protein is CSATSPTTSNTEAFF.

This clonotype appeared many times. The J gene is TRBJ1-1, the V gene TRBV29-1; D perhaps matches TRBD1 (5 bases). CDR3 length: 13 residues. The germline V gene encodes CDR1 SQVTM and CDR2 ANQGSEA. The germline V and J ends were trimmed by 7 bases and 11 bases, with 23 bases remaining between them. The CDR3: CSALSTIGTSAFF. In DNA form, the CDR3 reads TGCAGCGCGTTGTCTACCATAGGGACGTCGGCTTTCTTT.

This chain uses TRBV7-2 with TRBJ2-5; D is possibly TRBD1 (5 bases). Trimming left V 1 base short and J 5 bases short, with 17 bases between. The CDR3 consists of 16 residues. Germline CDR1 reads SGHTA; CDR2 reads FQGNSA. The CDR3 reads CASSLGSAGPGETQYF. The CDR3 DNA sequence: TGTGCCAGCAGCTTAGGGAGCGCAGGGCCCGGGGAGACCCAGTACTTC.

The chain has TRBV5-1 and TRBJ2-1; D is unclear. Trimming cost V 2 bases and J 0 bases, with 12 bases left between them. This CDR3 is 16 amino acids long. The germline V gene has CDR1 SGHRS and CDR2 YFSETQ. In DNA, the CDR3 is TGCGCCAGCAGCTTTTTTATCCACGACTCCTACAATGAGCAGTTCTTC. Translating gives CASSFFIHDSYNEQFF. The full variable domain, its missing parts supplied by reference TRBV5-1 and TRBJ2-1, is KAGVTQTPRYLIKTRGQQVTLSCSPISGHRSVSWYQQTPGQGLQFLFEYFSETQRNKGNFPGRFSGRQFSNSRSEMNVSTLELGDSALYLCASSFFIHDSYNEQFFGPGTRLTVL.

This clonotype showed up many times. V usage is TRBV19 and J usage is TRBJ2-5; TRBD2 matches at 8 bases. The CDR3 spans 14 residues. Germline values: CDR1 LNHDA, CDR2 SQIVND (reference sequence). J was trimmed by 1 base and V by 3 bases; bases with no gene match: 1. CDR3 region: CASSMTSAQETQYF. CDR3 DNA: TGTGCCAGTAGTATGACTAGCGCCCAAGAGACCCAGTACTTC.

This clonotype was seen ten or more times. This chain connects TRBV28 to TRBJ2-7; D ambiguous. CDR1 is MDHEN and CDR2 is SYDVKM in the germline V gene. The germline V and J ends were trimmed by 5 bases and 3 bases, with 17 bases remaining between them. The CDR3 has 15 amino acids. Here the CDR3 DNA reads TGTGCCAGCAGTGCCACCCCGGCGGCCTACTACGAGCAGTACTTC. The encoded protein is CASSATPAAYYEQYF.

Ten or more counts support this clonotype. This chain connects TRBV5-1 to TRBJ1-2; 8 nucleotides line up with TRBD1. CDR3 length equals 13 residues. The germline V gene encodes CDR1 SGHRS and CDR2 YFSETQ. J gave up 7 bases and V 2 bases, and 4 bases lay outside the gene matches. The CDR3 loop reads CASSLSGGSGYTF. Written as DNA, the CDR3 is TGCGCCAGCAGCTTATCAGGGGGCTCTGGCTACACCTTC. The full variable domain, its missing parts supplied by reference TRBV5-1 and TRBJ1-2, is KAGVTQTPRYLIKTRGQQVTLSCSPISGHRSVSWYQQTPGQGLQFLFEYFSETQRNKGNFPGRFSGRQFSNSRSEMNVSTLELGDSALYLCASSLSGGSGYTFGSGTRLTVV.